These 3 T cell receptor beta chains were sequenced from one sample in a study of low-dose radiotherapy and immunotherapy resistance in tumors. The time point: after trial treatment. Treatment reported: LDRT plus nivolumab, ipilimumab, low-dose cyclophosphamide and aspirin (RACIN trial). TRAV- and TRBV-specific primers, spanning alpha and beta chains, primed first-strand cDNA. With a constant-region primer and a V-primer adapter, TCRs were subjected to roughly 18 PCR cycles of amplification. Using its own MiXCR run on the reads, TCRdb lists one record per CDR3 protein. The sample includes 100,000 or so distinct CDR3 sequences, around 20% of them seen just once. Here the sequenced sample was PBMCs, taken after low-dose radiotherapy plus immunotherapy. Receptor source: a male donor with prostate cancer.

V and J are TRBV14 and TRBJ1-6; TRBD1 matches at 9 bases. Looked up from germline, CDR1 is SGHDN and CDR2 is FVKESK. The V gene end was trimmed by 4 bases and the J gene end by 10 bases; junction bases not matched to a gene: 11. There are 16 residues in the CDR3. CDR3: CASSLLPGQGGSPLHF. The DNA of the CDR3 is TGTGCCAGCAGCCTCCTCCCGGGACAGGGAGGATCACCCCTCCACTTT.

This clonotype has ten or more counts. This sequence joins TRBV5-1 and TRBJ2-2; D gene unclear. From germline, CDR1 is SGHRS and CDR2 YFSETQ. The ends were cut back, 1 base at V and 0 bases at J, with 7 bases in the middle. There are 15 residues in the CDR3. The CDR3 loop is CASSLRGPNTGELFF. Written as DNA, the CDR3 is TGCGCCAGCAGCTTGAGAGGACCGAACACCGGGGAGCTGTTTTTT.

This clonotype was picked up many times. V is TRBV5-4 and J is TRBJ2-7; D might be TRBD2 (6 bases). There are 13 residues in the CDR3. V lost 2 bases and J lost 6, with 12 bases in between. Germline loops: CDR1 SGHNT, CDR2 YYREEE (reference sequence). The CDR3 nucleotides read TGTGCCAGCAGCTTTCCGGGGGATGTCGAGCAGTACTTC. Translation: CASSFPGDVEQYF.